This T cell receptor beta chain was captured in a study of cytotoxic CD8 clonotypes in ibrutinib-treated CLL. Study-level background: Ten to eleven relapsed/refractory, approximately 15 treatment-naive; under 18 IGHV unmutated. Response samples were obtained once patients had received a median approximately 11 months of treatment, range 6 to 36.

Study-level findings and limits: For progressing versus sustained-remission patients, sampling times were not the same.

The CDR3 is 15 residues long. The germline gives CDR1 SSHAT, CDR2 FNYEAQ (reference sequence). As concerns this clone: Its antigen is not known. A junction boundary mismatches the germline segment, possibly from a read error.

Sequencing was designed to attain a depth spanning 1 in 200,000 to 1 in 1 million T cells. This table comes from immunoSEQ multiplex PCR, and its TCRdb copy is limited to in-frame clones, with some not included. This table holds nearly 100,000 clones, around 73% found once. V is TRBV7-7 and J is TRBJ2-1, with TRBD1 identical over 8 bases. The source material was PBMCs, sampled after 12 months of ibrutinib treatment. The clonotype was recovered from a human donor with chronic lymphocytic leukemia. CDR3 DNA sequence: TGTGCTAGCAGCCTTGACAGGGGAGAATACAATGAGCAGTTCTTC. Encoded protein: CASSLDRGEYNEQFF.